This TCR beta chain was sequenced during a study of T cell repertoires in cytomegalovirus infection. Background on the study: CMV epitopes in the study were HLA-C-restricted (recently identified) and HLA-B-restricted (well studied). Carrying CMV and the relevant HLA type showed in public TCR beta signatures. Findings and limits, study-wide: The ex vivo response showed dominance by HLA-C-restricted CMV-specific TCR beta clonotypes.

V lost 1 base and J lost 11, with 11 bases in between. The CDR3 sequence is 12 residues long. The V gene's germline CDR1 is SEHNR and CDR2 FQNEAQ (reference sequence). TCRdb independently ran MiXCR on the reads; one entry per CDR3 protein. The sample lists 160,000 or so distinct CDR3 sequences; roughly 20% were seen once. In the case of this clonotype: The antigen is not known.

The rearrangement uses TRBV7-9 and TRBJ1-1; no firm D call. This material consisted of CD8+ T cells from cultured PBMCs, taken from culture after CMV antigen stimulation. The sequence came from a human donor in good health (CMV status not recorded). Some clones in this sample may be carry-over from other donors' samples. The CDR3 protein is CASSLGESGAFF. The CDR3 DNA follows: TGTGCCAGCAGCTTAGGAGAGAGTGGTGCTTTCTTT.